The 16 T cell receptor beta chains below were found in one sample sequenced in a study of molecular identifiers for immune sequencing clone quantification (dated by TCRdb to 2017 to 2018). Receptors were amplified or captured by PCR. TCRdb records NextSeq 500 as the sequencer. TCRdb cleaned the public reads at Q25 with fastp, built clones with MiXCR and kept in-frame beta chains. CDR3 protein sequences are deduplicated, and each keeps its most common genes and DNA. This sample has over 100,000 distinct CDR3 sequences in its table, and about 35% of those were observed once. The top ten constitute about 9.1% of the sample. The sequencing input was naive CD8+ T cells from blood, with Jurkat cell RNA spiked in. The cell subset or site tag for this specimen amounts to: FACS-sorted CD8+CD4-CCR7+CD45RA+ naive T cells. The source is a human donor in good health. Some libraries in this study had Jurkat cell RNA spiked in.

This clonotype was seen ten or more times. This chain uses TRBV29-1 with TRBJ2-5; no clear D gene. CDR3 length equals 13 residues. Between the trimmed V and J ends, which lost 0 bases and 4 bases, there was a span of 9 bases. Germline values: CDR1 SQVTM, CDR2 ANQGSEA. The CDR3 region is CSVEDWSLETQYF. The CDR3, as DNA: TGCAGCGTTGAAGATTGGAGTTTAGAGACCCAGTACTTC.

Many counts were recorded for this clonotype. The chain recombines TRBV5-5 with TRBJ2-4; D gene ambiguous. The V gene's germline CDR1 is SGHKS and CDR2 YYEKEE (reference sequence). V was shortened by 1 base and J by 8 bases, with 4 bases between the two germline ends. CDR3 length: 11 residues. The CDR3 sequence: CASSLTDIQYF. For the CDR3, the DNA is TGTGCCAGCAGCTTGACGGACATTCAGTACTTC.

Details on this clonotype: An end of the junction differs from the germline gene, which may be a read error. The chain links TRBV7-3 to TRBJ2-1; tentatively, D is TRBD1 or TRBD2 (5 bases each). The CDR3 contains 12 residues. Germline V gives CDR1 SGHTA, CDR2 FQGTGA. The CDR3 bases are TGTGCCAGCGGCTTTGAGGGGAATGAGCAGTTCTTC. This codes for CASGFEGNEQFF.

Comments on this clonotype: A read error may be the cause here, since a much bigger clone is one base away. The chain carries TRBV7-9 and TRBJ2-3; 11 bases line up with TRBD2. The CDR3 has 16 residues. Germline V lookup: CDR1 SEHNR, CDR2 FQNEAQ (reference sequence). The CDR3 DNA reads as TGTGCCAGCAGCTTAGGACTAGCGGGATTCACAGATACGCAGAATTTT. Translation: CASSLGLAGFTDTQNF.

This rearrangement joins TRBV5-1 to TRBJ1-1, with no clear D. Germline V gives CDR1 SGHRS, CDR2 YFSETQ. The CDR3 has 15 residues. The V gene lost 0 bases and the J gene lost 6 bases, with 15 bases spanning the gap. The CDR3 sequence: CASSLATGIYSEAFF. DNA of the CDR3: TGCGCCAGCAGCTTGGCCACCGGGATTTACTCTGAAGCTTTCTTT. The whole variable domain, filled in from reference TRBV5-1 and TRBJ1-1, reads KAGVTQTPRYLIKTRGQQVTLSCSPISGHRSVSWYQQTPGQGLQFLFEYFSETQRNKGNFPGRFSGRQFSNSRSEMNVSTLELGDSALYLCASSLATGIYSEAFFGQGTRLTVV.

Notes on this clonotype: One end of the junction fails to match germline, which may point to a read error. The V gene is TRBV27, the J gene TRBJ2-3; the match to TRBD1 covers 8 bases. The germline gives CDR1 MNHEY, CDR2 SMNVEV (reference sequence). The CDR3 extends over 17 amino acids. CDR3 DNA: TGTGCCAGCAGTCGCTGGACAGGGACTTCCATCACAGATGCGCAGTATTTT. It yields the protein CASSRWTGTSITDAQYF.

This clonotype was picked up a small number of times. The chain uses TRBV7-8 and TRBJ2-7; D is tentatively TRBD1 or TRBD2 (5 bases each). V was trimmed by 1 base and J by 3 bases, leaving 10 bases between them. The CDR3 is 14 amino acids. CDR1 and CDR2 from the germline V gene are SGHVS and FQNEAQ. The CDR3 loop reads CASSLVGGGYEQYF. CDR3 in DNA: TGTGCCAGCAGCTTAGTGGGTGGGGGCTACGAGCAGTACTTC.

This clonotype has only a few counts. CDR3 residues: CASSPLDSPYEQYF. CDR3 sequence (DNA): TGTGCCAGCTCACCACTGGACAGTCCCTACGAGCAGTACTTC. The chain couples TRBV18 to TRBJ2-7, with TRBD1 as a possible D gene (6 bases). Germline loops: CDR1 KGHSH, CDR2 LQKENI. This CDR3 spans 14 amino acids. The V end was cut by 1 base, the J end by 2 bases, with 9 bases between.

A few counts support this clonotype. The chain links TRBV9 to TRBJ2-5, with 10 bases aligning to TRBD2. This CDR3 is built from 17 residues. Trimming cost V 0 bases and J 5 bases; bases outside gene matches: 10. Per the germline V gene, CDR1 is SGDLS and CDR2 is YYNGEE. The CDR3 spells CASSVGILAGEVETQYF. The DNA of the CDR3 is TGTGCCAGCAGCGTAGGGATTCTAGCGGGAGAGGTGGAGACCCAGTACTTC.

In regard to this clonotype: This could be a read error, since a much larger clone is one nucleotide away. This is likely a read error, given that the CDR3 carries no conserved phenylalanine or tryptophan at its end. The chain employs TRBV4-3 and TRBJ2-7, with a tentative D call TRBD2 (7 bases). CDR1 LGHNA and CDR2 YSLEER come from the germline V gene. V was trimmed by 5 bases and J by 4 bases, leaving 18 bases between them. CDR3 length: 15 residues. As DNA, the CDR3 is TGCGCCAGCAGCGAAGTAGGGGGGGGAAATTACGAGCAGTACTAC. Translating it yields CASSEVGGGNYEQYY.

CDR3 nucleotides: TGTGCCAGTAAAGGACTAGCTCCCTACAATGAGCAGTTCTTC. This sequence encodes CASKGLAPYNEQFF. The chain couples TRBV19 to TRBJ2-1; 8 bases line up with TRBD2. This CDR3 region has 14 residues. The ends lost 7 bases at V and 2 bases at J; junction bases unmatched: 4. Germline V CDR1 and CDR2: LNHDA, SQIVND (reference sequence).

Comment on this clonotype: The conserved closing phenylalanine or tryptophan is absent in this CDR3, likely reflecting a read error. The chain links TRBV7-2 to TRBJ1-2; D unresolved. CDR1 is SGHTA, CDR2 FQGNSA, per germline. This CDR3 has 14 residues. The germline V and J ends were trimmed by 5 bases and 2 bases, with 12 bases remaining between them. CDR3 DNA sequence: TGTGCCAGCAGCACCCCGATAGCCAACTATGGCTACACCTAC. Its translation: CASSTPIANYGYTY.

CDR3 region: CASSLVLASGGYNEQFF. DNA for the CDR3: TGTGCCAGCAGCTTAGTCCTCGCTAGCGGGGGCTACAATGAGCAGTTCTTC. The chain combines TRBV7-4 with TRBJ2-1; TRBD2 matches 10 bases. Germline values: CDR1 SGHVT, CDR2 SQSDAQ. J was trimmed by 3 bases and V by 1 base; bases with no gene match: 6. The CDR3 is 17 residues long.

The chain is built from TRBV2 and TRBJ2-2; D perhaps matches TRBD1 (5 bases). V was trimmed by 6 bases and J by 0 bases, leaving 11 bases between them. The germline V gene encodes CDR1 SNHLY and CDR2 FYNNEI. This CDR3 has 15 residues. The chain's CDR3 is CASRKDIANTGELFF. The CDR3 coding sequence is TGTGCCAGCAGGAAGGACATCGCGAACACCGGGGAGCTGTTTTTT.

This clonotype has only one observation. A read error is possible here, since a much larger clone lies one base away. This likely comes from a read error, as the CDR3 has no conserved phenylalanine or tryptophan at its end. The V call is TRBV7-2, the J call TRBJ2-7; D possibly corresponds to TRBD1 (5 bases). Germline CDR1 SGHTA, CDR2 FQGNSA. The CDR3 is 13 residues long. Trimming pared 1 base from V and 6 bases from J, leaving 10 bases between. CDR3 in amino acids: CASSLDVGPEQYY. CDR3 bases: TGTGCCAGCAGCTTAGATGTGGGGCCCGAGCAGTACTAC.

In regard to this clonotype: Possible read error: a much larger clone is one base away. The J gene is TRBJ1-1, the V gene TRBV12-3 or TRBV12-4; no clear D. This CDR3 has 12 amino acids. The CDR3 is CASSPSRTEASF. The CDR3 DNA reads as TGTGCCAGCAGTCCATCACGGACTGAAGCTTCCTTT.